The entry below gives a single TCR beta chain sequence along with its context. Clones were read by immunoSEQ multiplex PCR, and TCRdb kept only the in-frame ones, dropping some. The sample holds about 470,000 clones, approximately 90% seen once. This sample was included in a study of blood T cell repertoires in COVID-19. Living in about two dozen US areas, the participants were between roughly 18 and 90 years of age. The CDR3 contains 17 residues. CDR1 and CDR2 from the germline V gene are MDHEN and SYDVKM. Deletions cut 6 bases from V and 1 base from J, with 16 bases between. The sample consisted of PBMCs or T cells enriched from blood (not recorded which). This sequence was found in a young woman who had recovered from COVID-19. The chain is built from TRBV28 and TRBJ1-6; D gene ambiguous. This CDR3 reads CASRRDTTGSYNSPLHF. In DNA, the CDR3 is TGTGCCAGCAGGCGAGACACGACGGGGTCCTATAATTCACCCCTCCACTTT.